This T cell receptor beta chain derives from a study of T cell changes during pregnancy in multiple sclerosis. This clone was counted between two and nine times. Method: immunoSEQ multiplex PCR; TCRdb's copy keeps in-frame clones and lacks some. The table records 70,000 to 90,000 clones, 80% to 95% of them present only once. J was trimmed by 1 base and V by 4 bases; bases with no gene match: 2. The CDR3 contains 14 residues. CDR1 and CDR2 (germline): KGHSH, LQKENI. The rearrangement uses TRBV18 and TRBJ1-1, with 8 bases aligning to TRBD1. The specimen comprised peripheral blood, sampled in the first trimester of pregnancy. This clonotype was obtained from a female donor with multiple sclerosis, enrolled in a pregnancy study. The CDR3 nucleotides are TGTGCCAGCTCACTCGGACAGGGGAACACTGAAGCTTTCTTT. It yields the protein CASSLGQGNTEAFF.